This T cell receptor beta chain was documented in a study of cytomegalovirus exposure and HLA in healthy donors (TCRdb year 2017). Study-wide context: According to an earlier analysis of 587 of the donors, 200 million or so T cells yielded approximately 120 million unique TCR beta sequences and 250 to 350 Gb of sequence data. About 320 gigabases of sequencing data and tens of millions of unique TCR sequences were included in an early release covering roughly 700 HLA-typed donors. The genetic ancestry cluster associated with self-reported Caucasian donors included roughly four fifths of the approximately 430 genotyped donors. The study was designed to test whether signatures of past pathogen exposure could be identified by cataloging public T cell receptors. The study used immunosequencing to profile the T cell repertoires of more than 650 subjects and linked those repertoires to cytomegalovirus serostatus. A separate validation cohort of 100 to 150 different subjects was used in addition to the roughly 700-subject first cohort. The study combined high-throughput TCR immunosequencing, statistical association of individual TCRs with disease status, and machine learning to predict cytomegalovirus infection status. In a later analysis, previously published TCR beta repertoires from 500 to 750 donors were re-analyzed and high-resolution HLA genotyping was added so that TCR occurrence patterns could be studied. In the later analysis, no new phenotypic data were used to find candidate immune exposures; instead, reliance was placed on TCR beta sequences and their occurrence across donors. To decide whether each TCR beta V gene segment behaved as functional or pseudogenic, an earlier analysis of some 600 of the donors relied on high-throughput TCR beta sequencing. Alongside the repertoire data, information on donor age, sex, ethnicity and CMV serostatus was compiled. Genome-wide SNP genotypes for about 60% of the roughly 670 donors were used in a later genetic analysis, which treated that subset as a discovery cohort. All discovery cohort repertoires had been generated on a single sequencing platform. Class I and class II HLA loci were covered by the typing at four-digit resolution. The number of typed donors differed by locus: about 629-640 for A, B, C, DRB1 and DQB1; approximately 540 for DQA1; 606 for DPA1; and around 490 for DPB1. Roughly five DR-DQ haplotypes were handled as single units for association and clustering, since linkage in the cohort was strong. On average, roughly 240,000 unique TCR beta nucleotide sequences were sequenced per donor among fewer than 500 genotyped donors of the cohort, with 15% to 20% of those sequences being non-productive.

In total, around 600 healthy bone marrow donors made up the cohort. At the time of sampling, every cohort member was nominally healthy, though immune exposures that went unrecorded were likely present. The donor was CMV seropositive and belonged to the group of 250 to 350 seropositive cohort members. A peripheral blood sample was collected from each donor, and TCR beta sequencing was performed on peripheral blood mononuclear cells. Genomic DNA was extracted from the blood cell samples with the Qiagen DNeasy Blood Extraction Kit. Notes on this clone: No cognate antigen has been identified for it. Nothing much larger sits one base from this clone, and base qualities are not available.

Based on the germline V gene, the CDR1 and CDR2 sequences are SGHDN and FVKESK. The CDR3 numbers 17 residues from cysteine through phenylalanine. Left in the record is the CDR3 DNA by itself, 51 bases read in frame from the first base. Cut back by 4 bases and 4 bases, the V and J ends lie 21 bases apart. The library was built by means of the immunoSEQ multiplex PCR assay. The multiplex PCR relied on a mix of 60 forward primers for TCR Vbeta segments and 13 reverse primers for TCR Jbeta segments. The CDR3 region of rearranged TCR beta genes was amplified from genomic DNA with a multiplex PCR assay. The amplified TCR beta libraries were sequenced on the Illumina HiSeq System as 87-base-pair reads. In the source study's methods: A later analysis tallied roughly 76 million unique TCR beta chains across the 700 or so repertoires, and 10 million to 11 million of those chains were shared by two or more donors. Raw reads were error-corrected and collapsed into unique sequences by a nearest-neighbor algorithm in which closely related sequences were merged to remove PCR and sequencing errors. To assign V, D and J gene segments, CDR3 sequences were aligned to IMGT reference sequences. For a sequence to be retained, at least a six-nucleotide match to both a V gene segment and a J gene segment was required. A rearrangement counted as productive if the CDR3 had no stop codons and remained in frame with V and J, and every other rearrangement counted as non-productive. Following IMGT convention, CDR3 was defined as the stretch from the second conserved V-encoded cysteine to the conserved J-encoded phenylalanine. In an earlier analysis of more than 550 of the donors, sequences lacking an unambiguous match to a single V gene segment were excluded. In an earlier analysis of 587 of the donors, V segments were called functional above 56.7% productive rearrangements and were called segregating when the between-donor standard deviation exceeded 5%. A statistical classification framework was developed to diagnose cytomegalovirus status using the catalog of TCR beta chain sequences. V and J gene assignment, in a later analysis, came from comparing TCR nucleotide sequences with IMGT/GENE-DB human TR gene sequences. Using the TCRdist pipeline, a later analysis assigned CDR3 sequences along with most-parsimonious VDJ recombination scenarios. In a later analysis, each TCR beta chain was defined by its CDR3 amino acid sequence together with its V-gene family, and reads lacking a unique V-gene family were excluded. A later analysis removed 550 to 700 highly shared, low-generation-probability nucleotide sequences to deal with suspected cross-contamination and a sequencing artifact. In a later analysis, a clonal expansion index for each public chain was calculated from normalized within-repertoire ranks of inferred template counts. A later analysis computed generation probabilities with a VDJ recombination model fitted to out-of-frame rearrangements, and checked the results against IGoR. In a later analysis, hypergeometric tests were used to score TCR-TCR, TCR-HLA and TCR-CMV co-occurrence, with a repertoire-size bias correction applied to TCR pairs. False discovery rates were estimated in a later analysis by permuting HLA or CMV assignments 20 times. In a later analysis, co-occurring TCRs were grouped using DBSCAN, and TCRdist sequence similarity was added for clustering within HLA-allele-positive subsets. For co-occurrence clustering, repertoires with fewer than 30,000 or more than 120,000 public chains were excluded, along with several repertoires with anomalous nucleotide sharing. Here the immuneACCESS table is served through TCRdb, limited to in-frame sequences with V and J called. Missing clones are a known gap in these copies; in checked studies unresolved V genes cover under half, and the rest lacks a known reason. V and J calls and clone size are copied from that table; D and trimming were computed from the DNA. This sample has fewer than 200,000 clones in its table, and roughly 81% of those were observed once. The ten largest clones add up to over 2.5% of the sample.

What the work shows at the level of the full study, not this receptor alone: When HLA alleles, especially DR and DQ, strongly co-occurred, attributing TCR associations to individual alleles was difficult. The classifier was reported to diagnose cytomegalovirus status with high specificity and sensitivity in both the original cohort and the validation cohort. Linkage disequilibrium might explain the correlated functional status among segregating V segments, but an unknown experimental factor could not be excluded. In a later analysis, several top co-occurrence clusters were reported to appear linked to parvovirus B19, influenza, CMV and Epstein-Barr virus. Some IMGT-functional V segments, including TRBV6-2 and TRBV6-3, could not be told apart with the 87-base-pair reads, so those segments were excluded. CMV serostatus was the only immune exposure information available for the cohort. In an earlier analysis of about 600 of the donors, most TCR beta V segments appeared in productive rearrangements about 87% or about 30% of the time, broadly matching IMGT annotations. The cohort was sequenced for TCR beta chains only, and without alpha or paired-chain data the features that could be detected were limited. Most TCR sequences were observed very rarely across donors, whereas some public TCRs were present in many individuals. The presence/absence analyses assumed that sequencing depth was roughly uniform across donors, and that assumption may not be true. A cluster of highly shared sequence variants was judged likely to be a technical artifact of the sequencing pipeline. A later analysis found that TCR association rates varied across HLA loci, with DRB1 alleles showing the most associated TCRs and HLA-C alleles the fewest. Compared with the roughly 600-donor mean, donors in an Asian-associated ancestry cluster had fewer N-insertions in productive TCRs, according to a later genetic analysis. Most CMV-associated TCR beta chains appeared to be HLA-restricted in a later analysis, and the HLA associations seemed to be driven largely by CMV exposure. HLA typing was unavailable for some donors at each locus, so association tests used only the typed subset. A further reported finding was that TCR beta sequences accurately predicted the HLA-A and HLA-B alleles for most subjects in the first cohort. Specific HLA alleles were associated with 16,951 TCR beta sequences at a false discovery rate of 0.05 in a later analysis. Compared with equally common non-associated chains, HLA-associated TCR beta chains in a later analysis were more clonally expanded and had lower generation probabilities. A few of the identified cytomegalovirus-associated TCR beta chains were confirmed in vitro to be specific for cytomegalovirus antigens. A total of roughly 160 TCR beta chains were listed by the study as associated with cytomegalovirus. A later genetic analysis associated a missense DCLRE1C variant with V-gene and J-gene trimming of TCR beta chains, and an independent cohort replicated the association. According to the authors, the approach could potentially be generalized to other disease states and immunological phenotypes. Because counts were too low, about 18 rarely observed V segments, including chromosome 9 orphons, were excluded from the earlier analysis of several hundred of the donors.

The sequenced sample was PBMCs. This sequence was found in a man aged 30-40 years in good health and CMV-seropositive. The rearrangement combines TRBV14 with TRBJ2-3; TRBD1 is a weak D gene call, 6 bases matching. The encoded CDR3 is CASSPAWGRPFADTQYF. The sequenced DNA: TGTGCCAGCAGCCCCGCTTGGGGGCGCCCCTTCGCAGATACGCAGTATTTT.